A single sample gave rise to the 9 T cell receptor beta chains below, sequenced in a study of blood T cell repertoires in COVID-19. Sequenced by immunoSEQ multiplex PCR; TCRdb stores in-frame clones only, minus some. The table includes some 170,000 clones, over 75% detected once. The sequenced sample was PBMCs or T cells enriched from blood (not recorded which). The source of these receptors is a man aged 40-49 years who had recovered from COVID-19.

CDR3 DNA sequence: TGTGCCAGCAGCCGGGCAGGGGGCACTGAAGCTTTCTTT. This translates into CASSRAGGTEAFF. V is TRBV9 and J is TRBJ1-1, with TRBD1 identical over 7 bases. The CDR3 is made up of 13 amino acids. Germline CDR1 SGDLS, CDR2 YYNGEE. J was trimmed by 4 bases and V by 4 bases; bases with no gene match: 4.

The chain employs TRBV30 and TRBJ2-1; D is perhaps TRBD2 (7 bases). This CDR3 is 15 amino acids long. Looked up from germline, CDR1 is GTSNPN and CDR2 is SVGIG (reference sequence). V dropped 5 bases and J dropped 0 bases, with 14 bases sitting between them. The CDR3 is CAWGTRGGSYNEQFF. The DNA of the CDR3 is TGTGCCTGGGGGACGAGGGGGGGCTCCTACAATGAGCAGTTCTTC.

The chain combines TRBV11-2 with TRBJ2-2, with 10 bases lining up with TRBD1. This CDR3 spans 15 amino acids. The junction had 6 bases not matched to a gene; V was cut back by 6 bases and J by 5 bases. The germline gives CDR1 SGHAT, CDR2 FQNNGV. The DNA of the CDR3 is TGTGCCAGCAGGGCCTGGGACAGGGGTACCGGGGAGCTGTTTTTT. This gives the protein CASRAWDRGTGELFF.

The CDR3 nucleotides read TGTGCCAGTAGTTCAGGACAGGGGTTCACTGAAGCTTTCTTT. As protein: CASSSGQGFTEAFF. The chain has TRBV19 and TRBJ1-1; 9 bases agree with TRBD1. Germline loops: CDR1 LNHDA, CDR2 SQIVND (reference sequence). The CDR3 loop spans 14 amino acids. The junction had 5 bases not matched to a gene; V was cut back by 5 bases and J by 4 bases.

As DNA, the CDR3 is TGTGCCAGCAGCCAAAGGGACAGCTATGGCTACACCTTC. Residues: CASSQRDSYGYTF. The rearrangement links TRBV3-1 (or the pseudogene TRBV3-2) to TRBJ1-2; TRBD1 matches 7 bases. Germline V CDR1 and CDR2: LGHDT, YNNKEL (reference sequence). V was clipped by 2 bases and J by 4 bases; unmatched bases: 1. CDR3 length equals 13 residues.

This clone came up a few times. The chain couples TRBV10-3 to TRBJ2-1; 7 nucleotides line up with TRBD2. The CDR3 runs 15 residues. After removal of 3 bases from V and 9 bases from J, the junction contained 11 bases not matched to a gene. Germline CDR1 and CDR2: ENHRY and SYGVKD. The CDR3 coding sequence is TGTGCCATCAGTGATTGGACGTTGGGGGAGGGTGAGCAGTTCTTC. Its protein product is CAISDWTLGEGEQFF.

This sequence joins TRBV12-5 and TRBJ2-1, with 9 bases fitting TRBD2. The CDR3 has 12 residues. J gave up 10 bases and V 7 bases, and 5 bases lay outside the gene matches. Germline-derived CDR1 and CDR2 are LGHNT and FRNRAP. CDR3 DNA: TGTGCTAGTGAGCTAGCGGGGCGGGAGCAGTTCTTC. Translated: CASELAGREQFF.

The CDR3 DNA reads TGTGCCACCAGTGATCTCCCTCGGGCAGGGGACGAAGAGACCCAGTACTTC. It codes for CATSDLPRAGDEETQYF. This sequence joins TRBV24-1 and TRBJ2-5; maybe TRBD1 (6 bases). Trimming left V 3 bases short and J 3 bases short, with 19 bases between. The CDR3 has 17 amino acids. Germline CDR1 and CDR2: KGHDR and SFDVKD.

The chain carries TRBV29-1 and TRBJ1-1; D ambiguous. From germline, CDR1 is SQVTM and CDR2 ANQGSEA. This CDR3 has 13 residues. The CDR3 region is CSGRGTMNTEAFF. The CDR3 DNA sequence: TGCAGTGGGAGAGGTACCATGAACACTGAAGCTTTCTTT.